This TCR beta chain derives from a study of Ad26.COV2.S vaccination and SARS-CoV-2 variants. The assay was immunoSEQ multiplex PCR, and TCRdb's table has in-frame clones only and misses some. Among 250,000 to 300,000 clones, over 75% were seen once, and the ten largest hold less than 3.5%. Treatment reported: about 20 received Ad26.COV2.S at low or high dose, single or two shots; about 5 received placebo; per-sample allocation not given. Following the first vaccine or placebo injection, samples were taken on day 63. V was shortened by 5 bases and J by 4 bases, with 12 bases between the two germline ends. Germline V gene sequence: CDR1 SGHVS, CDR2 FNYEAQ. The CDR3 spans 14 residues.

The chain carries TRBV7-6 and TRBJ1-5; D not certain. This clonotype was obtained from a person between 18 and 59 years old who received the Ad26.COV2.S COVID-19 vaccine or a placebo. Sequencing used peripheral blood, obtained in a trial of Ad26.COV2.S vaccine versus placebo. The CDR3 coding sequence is TGTGCCAGCAGCGGTCTGGGAGATAATCAGCCCCAGCATTTT. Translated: CASSGLGDNQPQHF.